This T cell receptor (beta chain) was captured by sequencing in a study of T-cell memory formation after mild COVID-19. Study-level findings and limits: Contracting clones from day 15 to 85 had balanced CD4/CD8; later expanders favoured CD4+.

A single record per CDR3 protein comes from TCRdb applying MiXCR to the 5' RACE reads. Among nearly 350,000 distinct CDR3 sequences listed, 13% were seen once. This CDR3 region has 15 residues. Trimming cost V 3 bases and J 8 bases; bases outside gene matches: 10. CDR1 is SGHRS, CDR2 YFSETQ, per germline. This clonotype turned up a few times. The antigen is not known. The chain has TRBV5-1 and TRBJ1-2, with 10 bases that match TRBD1. The clonotype was recovered from a man aged 18 to 29 who had mild COVID-19 (a few samples of this study predate the infection). Cell type and time point are not known. What was sequenced was PBMCs or a T cell subset sorted from them (not recorded which). CDR3 residues: CASSSGQGTALGYTF. The CDR3 bases are TGCGCCAGCAGCTCGGGACAGGGGACAGCCCTCGGCTACACCTTC. Variable domain in full (rest from reference TRBV5-1 and TRBJ1-2): KAGVTQTPRYLIKTRGQQVTLSCSPISGHRSVSWYQQTPGQGLQFLFEYFSETQRNKGNFPGRFSGRQFSNSRSEMNVSTLELGDSALYLCASSSGQGTALGYTFGSGTRLTVV.